These 22 T cell receptor beta chains share one sample of origin, sequenced in a study of blood T cell repertoires in COVID-19 (dated by TCRdb to 2019 to 2021). Preparation of the library involved the immunoSEQ multiplex PCR assay. The table comes from immuneACCESS by way of TCRdb, which keeps in-frame sequences with V and J called. Part of the clones is missing from these tables; in studies checked, under half for an unresolved V gene and the rest for unknown reasons. The sample contains under 300,000 clones, roughly 90% of them found a single time. The ten biggest clones cover roughly 10% of the sample. The sequenced sample consisted of PBMCs or T cells enriched from blood (not recorded which). The receptors come from a man in his forties or fifties who had recovered from COVID-19.

The CDR3 loop reads CSVSSDTEAFF. The CDR3 DNA reads TGCAGCGTTTCGTCGGACACTGAAGCTTTCTTT. The chain employs TRBV29-1 and TRBJ1-1; D gene uncertain. V lost 5 bases to trimming and J lost 3 bases, with 7 bases between them. The V gene's germline CDR1 is SQVTM and CDR2 ANQGSEA. There are 11 residues in the CDR3.

This clone was seen only once. V usage is TRBV27 and J usage is TRBJ2-7; TRBD1 matches 11 bases. The V gene's germline CDR1 is MNHEY and CDR2 SMNVEV (reference sequence). The CDR3 has 16 residues. J lost 4 bases, V lost 6 bases, and 11 bases had no gene match. This chain's CDR3 is CASSAHVGTGGYEQYF. The CDR3 nucleotides read TGTGCCAGCAGCGCCCACGTCGGGACAGGGGGATACGAGCAGTACTTC.

V and J are TRBV4-1 and TRBJ1-6; maybe TRBD1 (5 bases). CDR1 and CDR2 (germline): MGHRA, YSYEKL. Trimming removed 0 bases at V and 3 bases at J, with 12 bases between. The CDR3 loop spans 17 amino acids. The CDR3 DNA reads as TGCGCCAGCAGCCAAGATGCGGCAGGGAACTATAATTCACCCCTCCACTTT. Amino acid sequence: CASSQDAAGNYNSPLHF.

The chain carries TRBV30 and TRBJ1-5; 8 nucleotides line up with TRBD1. The CDR3 runs to 16 residues. Germline lookup yields CDR1 GTSNPN and CDR2 SVGIG (reference sequence). The trim removed 1 base at V and 6 bases at J, leaving 11 bases unmatched. CDR3 nucleotides: TGTGCCTGGAGTGCGGGATGGACAGGGCTGTTTCAGCCCCAGCATTTT. It encodes CAWSAGWTGLFQPQHF.

This clone was seen just once. The rearrangement links TRBV28 to TRBJ1-5; perhaps TRBD1 as D (5 bases). Trimming stripped 9 bases from V and 1 base from J, with 7 bases between. Germline CDR1 is MDHEN and CDR2 is SYDVKM. This CDR3 spans 12 amino acids. CDR3 in amino acids: CASQGSNQPQHF. CDR3 nucleotides: TGTGCCAGTCAGGGCAGCAATCAGCCCCAGCATTTT.

The chain recombines TRBV11-3 with TRBJ2-5; 12 nucleotides line up with TRBD1. CDR3 size: 15 residues. Germline V lookup: CDR1 SGHNT, CDR2 YENEEA. The V and J ends lost 4 bases and 4 bases, in that order; junction bases with no gene match: 4. CDR3 loop: CASSSGTGGIETQYF. The CDR3 DNA follows: TGTGCCAGCAGCTCGGGGACAGGGGGCATAGAGACCCAGTACTTC.

This sequence joins TRBV3-1 (or the pseudogene TRBV3-2) and TRBJ2-7; D remains unclear. V lost 4 bases and J 0 bases, leaving 10 bases between the germline ends. This CDR3 has 14 residues. The V gene's germline CDR1 is LGHDT and CDR2 YNNKEL (reference sequence). The CDR3 sequence: CASSLRVLSYEQYF. The CDR3 DNA reads as TGTGCCAGCAGCCTTCGGGTTCTCTCCTACGAGCAGTACTTC.

This chain uses TRBV29-1 with TRBJ2-1; 7 bases agree with TRBD1. Germline-derived CDR1 and CDR2 are SQVTM and ANQGSEA. The CDR3 has 12 residues. V trimming: 6 bases; J trimming: 3 bases; junction bases outside the gene matches: 2. CDR3 sequence reads: CSVDRVYNEQFF. The CDR3 nucleotides are TGCAGCGTCGACAGGGTCTACAATGAGCAGTTCTTC.

This clone came up once. The chain uses TRBV5-1 and TRBJ2-1, with TRBD2 matching over 8 bases. V dropped 1 base and J dropped 4; count of bases not matched to a gene: 7. CDR3 length equals 16 residues. Germline V CDR1 and CDR2: SGHRS, YFSETQ. CDR3 sequence (DNA): TGCGCCAGCAGCTTGACTAGCGGCCAATTTTACAATGAGCAGTTCTTC. Its protein product is CASSLTSGQFYNEQFF.

V is TRBV6-4 and J is TRBJ2-3, with 13 bases identical to TRBD2. The CDR3 has 15 amino acids. V shed 2 bases and J 4 bases; nucleotides not matched to a gene: 0. Germline CDR1 is MRHNA and CDR2 is SNTAGT. This chain's CDR3 is CASSDGTSGADTQYF. CDR3 bases: TGTGCCAGCAGTGACGGGACTAGCGGGGCAGATACGCAGTATTTT.

V and J are TRBV5-1 and TRBJ2-2; D is possibly TRBD2 (6 bases). Germline CDR1 reads SGHRS; CDR2 reads YFSETQ. The CDR3 consists of 16 residues. The V end lost 0 bases, the J end lost 6 bases, and 15 bases lay between the germline ends. CDR3 nucleotides: TGCGCCAGCAGCTTGGCCGGGAGCCAATGGGCCGGGGAGCTGTTTTTT. Translation: CASSLAGSQWAGELFF.

The CDR3 spells CASSSQGNRNTEAFF. The CDR3 DNA is TGTGCCAGCAGCTCGCAGGGAAACCGGAACACTGAAGCTTTCTTT. The gene calls are TRBV7-2 and TRBJ1-1; perhaps TRBD1 as D (5 bases). Germline V gene lookup returns CDR1 SGHTA and CDR2 FQGNSA. The CDR3 is made up of 15 amino acids. Between the trimmed V and J ends, which lost 4 bases and 1 base, there was a span of 13 bases.

J is TRBJ2-3 and V is TRBV13; 8 nucleotides agree with TRBD2. V was clipped by 5 bases and J by 2 bases; unmatched bases: 6. The CDR3 totals 15 residues. Germline-derived CDR1 and CDR2 are PRHDT and FYEKMQ (reference sequence). The CDR3 protein is CASSHSGETTDTQYF. CDR3 DNA: TGTGCCAGCAGCCATAGCGGGGAGACCACAGATACGCAGTATTTT.

This clone has a single count. V is TRBV30 and J is TRBJ2-7; TRBD1 agrees at 7 bases. From germline, CDR1 is GTSNPN and CDR2 SVGIG (reference sequence). There are 13 residues in the CDR3. The V and J ends lost 5 bases and 2 bases, in that order; junction bases with no gene match: 6. The CDR3: CAWSQGTTYEQYF. The CDR3 bases are TGTGCCTGGTCACAGGGGACCACCTACGAGCAGTACTTC.

V and J are TRBV28 and TRBJ2-7, with TRBD1 as a possible D gene (5 bases). The germline V gene encodes CDR1 MDHEN and CDR2 SYDVKM. The ends were cut back, 5 bases at V and 2 bases at J, with 13 bases in the middle. There are 14 residues in the CDR3. Written as DNA, the CDR3 is TGTGCCAGCAGTAGTCCGACAGATCCCTACGAGCAGTACTTC. This encodes CASSSPTDPYEQYF.

This sequence joins TRBV5-1 and TRBJ2-7; TRBD1 agrees at 8 bases. Germline values: CDR1 SGHRS, CDR2 YFSETQ. With 0 bases clipped from V and 6 bases from J, the junction kept 8 bases outside the gene matches. This CDR3 is built from 15 residues. The CDR3 protein is CASSLVYRGESEQYF. CDR3 bases: TGCGCCAGCAGCTTGGTCTACAGGGGGGAGTCCGAGCAGTACTTC.

The chain is built from TRBV3-1 (or the pseudogene TRBV3-2) and TRBJ1-2; 8 nucleotides line up with TRBD1. The junction had 11 bases not matched to a gene; V was cut back by 1 base and J by 4 bases. Germline-derived CDR1 and CDR2 are LGHDT and YNNKEL (reference sequence). CDR3 length: 17 residues. CDR3 DNA sequence: TGTGCCAGCAGCCAAGCGGCAGGACCGGGACAGGCCTATGGCTACACCTTC. It encodes CASSQAAGPGQAYGYTF.

The rearrangement links TRBV28 to TRBJ2-5, with D possibly matching TRBD1 (5 bases). Trimming stripped 6 bases from V and 2 bases from J, with 10 bases between. Germline loops: CDR1 MDHEN, CDR2 SYDVKM. CDR3 length equals 13 residues. Written as DNA, the CDR3 is TGTGCCAGCAGGCGACAGACTCAAGAGACCCAGTACTTC. Translating gives CASRRQTQETQYF.

The gene calls are TRBV10-2 and TRBJ2-1, with TRBD2 identical over 10 bases. Germline-derived CDR1 and CDR2 are WSHSY and SAAADI. This CDR3 has 16 amino acids. Trimming at V came to 3 bases and at J to 8 bases, leaving 10 bases not matched to a gene. The DNA for the CDR3 is TGCGCCAGCAGTGACCTAGGGACTAGCGAAGGCGATGAGCAGTTCTTC. This sequence encodes CASSDLGTSEGDEQFF.

This chain connects TRBV7-3 to TRBJ2-2; 9 bases align to TRBD2. The germline gives CDR1 SGHTA, CDR2 FQGTGA. The V segment lost 5 bases and the J segment 0 bases; nucleotides outside the gene matches: 10. There are 18 residues in the CDR3. This CDR3 is CASSIIAGALANTGELFF. The DNA for the CDR3 is TGTGCCAGCAGCATTATAGCGGGGGCCCTCGCGAACACCGGGGAGCTGTTTTTT.

The J gene is TRBJ2-2, the V gene TRBV13; D is undetermined. Germline CDR1 PRHDT, CDR2 FYEKMQ (reference sequence). V was trimmed by 5 bases and J by 3 bases, leaving 19 bases between them. The CDR3 consists of 17 residues. CDR3: CASSKTPPAEHTGELFF. The DNA of the CDR3 is TGTGCCAGCAGCAAAACCCCCCCCGCGGAGCACACCGGGGAGCTGTTTTTT.

Notes on this clone: Other DNA sequences in this sample translate to the same CDR3. The chain recombines TRBV7-9 with TRBJ1-4, with 7 bases that match TRBD1. The V and J ends lost 1 base and 7 bases, in that order; junction bases with no gene match: 3. The CDR3 consists of 14 residues. CDR1 SEHNR and CDR2 FQNEAQ come from the germline V gene (reference sequence). The CDR3 spells CASSLGQGGEKLFF. DNA for the CDR3: TGTGCCAGCAGCTTAGGACAGGGCGGTGAAAAACTGTTTTTT.